These T cell receptor beta chains were read from a single sample in a study of CD8 T cells in Susac syndrome. TCRdb called the immunoSEQ multiplex PCR reads again in MiXCR, with one record for every CDR3 protein. Here the sample spans some 190,000 distinct CDR3 sequences, approximately 95% being singletons. Sequenced material: CD4+ T cells from PBMCs. The origin of the receptors is a human donor in good health. Both conserved end residues are part of each CDR3. A D gene is named only where the DNA matches it firmly. Only some rows state a clone size, as once, few, many or a class for expanded clones.

d_gene	v_gene	abundance	j_gene	CDR3aa	CDR3nt
-	TRBV4-3	-	TRBJ2-2	CASSQDSGRGTGELFF	TGCGCCAGCAGCCAAGATTCGGGCCGGGGCACCGGGGAGCTGTTTTTT
TRBD1	TRBV30	once	TRBJ1-5	CASQGQGRQPQHF	TGTGCCTCACAGGGACAGGGTCGCCAGCCCCAGCATTTT
-	TRBV7-2	-	TRBJ1-3	CASSSGPSSGNTIYF	TGTGCCAGCAGCTCCGGGCCCAGCTCTGGAAACACCATATATTTT
TRBD1	TRBV29-1	once	TRBJ2-6	CSVGFGTGLYSGANVLTF	TGCAGCGTTGGTTTCGGGACAGGGCTTTACTCTGGGGCCAACGTCCTGACTTTC
-	TRBV3-1	-	TRBJ2-5	CASSPSLQETQYF	TGTGCCAGCAGCCCCAGCCTCCAAGAGACCCAGTACTTC
-	TRBV3-1	-	TRBJ2-2	CASSLLSRTGELFF	TGTGCCAGCAGCCTCCTGTCCCGCACCGGGGAGCTGTTTTTT
-	TRBV7-9	-	TRBJ2-3	CASSQVTDTQYF	TGTGCCAGCAGCCAAGTAACAGATACGCAGTATTTT
-	TRBV20-1	-	TRBJ1-5	CSASFLTPNQPQHF	TGCAGTGCTAGTTTTCTAACCCCCAATCAGCCCCAGCATTTT
TRBD2	TRBV30	-	TRBJ2-5	CACTLAGAETQYF	TGTGCCTGTACTCTAGCGGGAGCAGAGACCCAGTACTTC
-	TRBV9	-	TRBJ2-2	CASSVVGSGELFF	TGTGCCAGCAGCGTAGTCGGGTCCGGGGAGCTGTTTTTT